This record concerns one TCR beta chain sequence. The entry originates in a study of cytomegalovirus exposure and HLA in healthy donors. Generated by immunoSEQ multiplex PCR, the TCRdb table keeps only in-frame clones and is missing some. The sample consists of some 140,000 clones, 89% of them appearing once. This CDR3 is 16 amino acids long. The germline V gene has CDR1 LNHDA and CDR2 SQIVND (reference sequence). V was trimmed by 8 bases and J by 2 bases, leaving 19 bases between them. The sequenced sample consisted of PBMCs. This TCR was recovered from a young woman in good health and CMV-seropositive. The chain is built from TRBV19 and TRBJ1-5, with a possible D match to TRBD1 (5 bases). CDR3 DNA sequence: TGTGCCAGTGCACTAACCCCCAGGGATGGCAATCAGCCCCAGCATTTT. It translates to CASALTPRDGNQPQHF.